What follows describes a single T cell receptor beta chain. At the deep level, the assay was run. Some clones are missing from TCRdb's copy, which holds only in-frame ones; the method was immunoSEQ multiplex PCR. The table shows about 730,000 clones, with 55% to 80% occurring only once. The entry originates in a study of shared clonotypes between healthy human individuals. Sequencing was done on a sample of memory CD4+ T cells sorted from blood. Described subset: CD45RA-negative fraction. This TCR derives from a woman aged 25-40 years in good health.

The CDR3 DNA reads as TGTGCCTGGGGGGACAGGGGGACACCCTACGAGCAGTACTTC. Translating it yields CAWGDRGTPYEQYF. This chain connects TRBV30 to TRBJ2-7, with TRBD1 identical over 11 bases. The CDR3 consists of 14 residues. Germline trimming cut 5 bases from V and 2 bases from J; bases unmatched to any gene: 5. Germline CDR1 GTSNPN, CDR2 SVGIG (reference sequence).